Detailed here is one T cell receptor (beta chain). The target antigen is unknown. Reverse transcribing all isolated RNA meant expressed TCRB transcripts were sequenced. Clones were sequenced by immunoSEQ multiplex PCR, and TCRdb holds only the in-frame ones, with some missing. Of 600,000 to 700,000 clones in the sample, roughly an eighth were seen once. This specimen belongs to a study of beta chain features in type 1 diabetes. Study results and caveats: In every one of the four CD4+ subsets, TCRB CDR3s were moderately but significantly shorter in Type 1 diabetes patients. Patients showed naive, central memory and Treg TCRB repertoires that appeared more similar than those of healthy donors.

V lost 0 bases, J lost 7 bases, and 13 bases lay in between. The CDR3 length is 14 residues. CDR1 and CDR2 from the germline V gene are GTSNPN and SVGIG (reference sequence). Sequencing was done on a sample of naive CD4+ T cells from blood. This TCR came from a man between 18 and 35 years old with type 1 diabetes. V gene TRBV30 combines with J gene TRBJ2-1, with a tentative D call TRBD2 (6 bases). The DNA of the CDR3 is TGTGCCTGGAGTGTGGGTAGCGGATGGAATGAGCAGTTCTTC. As protein: CAWSVGSGWNEQFF.